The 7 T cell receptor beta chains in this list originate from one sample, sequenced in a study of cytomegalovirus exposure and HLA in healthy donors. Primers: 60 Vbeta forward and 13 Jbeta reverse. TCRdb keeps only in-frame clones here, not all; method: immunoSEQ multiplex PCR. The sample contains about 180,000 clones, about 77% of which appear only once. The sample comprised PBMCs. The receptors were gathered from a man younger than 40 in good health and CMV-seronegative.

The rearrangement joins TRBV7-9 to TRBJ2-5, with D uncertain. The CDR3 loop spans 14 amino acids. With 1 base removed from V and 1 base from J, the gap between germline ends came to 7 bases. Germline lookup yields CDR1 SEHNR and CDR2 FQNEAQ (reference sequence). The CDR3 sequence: CASSLVLSQETQYF. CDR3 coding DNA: TGTGCCAGCAGCTTAGTTCTATCCCAAGAGACCCAGTACTTC.

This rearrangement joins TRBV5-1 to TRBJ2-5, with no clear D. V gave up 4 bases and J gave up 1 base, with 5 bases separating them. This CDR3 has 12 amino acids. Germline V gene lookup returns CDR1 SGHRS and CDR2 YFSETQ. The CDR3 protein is CASSTSQETQYF. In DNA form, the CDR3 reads TGCGCCAGCAGCACTTCCCAAGAGACCCAGTACTTC.

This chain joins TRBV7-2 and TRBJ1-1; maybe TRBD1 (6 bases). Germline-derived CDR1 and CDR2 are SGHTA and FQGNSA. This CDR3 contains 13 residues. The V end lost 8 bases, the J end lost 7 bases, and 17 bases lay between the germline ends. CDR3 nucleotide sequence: TGTGCCAGCGGTCGTCAACAGGGCTTTGAAGCTTTCTTT. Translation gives CASGRQQGFEAFF.

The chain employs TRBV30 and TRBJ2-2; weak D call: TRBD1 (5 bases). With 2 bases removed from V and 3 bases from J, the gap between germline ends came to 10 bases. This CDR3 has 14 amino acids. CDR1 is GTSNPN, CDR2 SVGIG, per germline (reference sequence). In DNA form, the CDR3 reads TGTGCCTGGAGTATCGGCAGGGACACCGGGGAGCTGTTTTTT. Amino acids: CAWSIGRDTGELFF.

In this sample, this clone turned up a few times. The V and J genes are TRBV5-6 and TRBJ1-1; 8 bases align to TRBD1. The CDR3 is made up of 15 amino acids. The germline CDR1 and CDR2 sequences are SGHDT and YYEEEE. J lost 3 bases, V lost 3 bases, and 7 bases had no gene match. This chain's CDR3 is CASSSMQGAHTEAFF. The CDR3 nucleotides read TGTGCCAGCAGCTCAATGCAGGGGGCTCACACTGAAGCTTTCTTT. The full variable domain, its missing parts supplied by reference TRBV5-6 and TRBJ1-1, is DAGVTQSPTHLIKTRGQQVTLRCSPKSGHDTVSWYQQALGQGPQFIFQYYEEEERQRGNFPDRFSGHQFPNYSSELNVNALLLGDSALYLCASSSMQGAHTEAFFGQGTRLTVV.

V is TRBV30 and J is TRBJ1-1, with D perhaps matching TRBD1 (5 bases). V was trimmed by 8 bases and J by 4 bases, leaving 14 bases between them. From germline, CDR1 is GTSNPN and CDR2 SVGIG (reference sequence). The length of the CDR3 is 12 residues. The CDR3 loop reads CAVMPGGTEAFF. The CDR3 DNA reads TGTGCCGTAATGCCGGGGGGCACTGAAGCTTTCTTT.

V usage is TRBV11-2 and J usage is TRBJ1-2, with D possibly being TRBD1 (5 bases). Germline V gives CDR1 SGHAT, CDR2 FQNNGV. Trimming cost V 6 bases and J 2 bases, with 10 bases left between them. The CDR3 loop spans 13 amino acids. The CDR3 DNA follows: TGTGCCAGCAGTTTAAACAGGAACTATGGCTACACCTTC. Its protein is CASSLNRNYGYTF.